What follows are 12 T cell receptor beta chains derived from one specimen sequenced in a study of T cell responses to AZD1222 COVID-19 vaccine. The assay was immunoSEQ multiplex PCR, and TCRdb's table has in-frame clones only and misses some. The sample holds 150,000 to 200,000 clones; around 91% are singletons and the top ten take roughly 6%. The sequencing used peripheral blood, collected 28 days after the second AZD1222 dose. These receptors were collected from an adult who received the AZD1222 COVID-19 vaccine.

The chain links TRBV18 to TRBJ1-5, with 12 bases aligning to TRBD1. In germline, CDR1 is KGHSH, CDR2 LQKENI. The CDR3 extends over 16 amino acids. Trimming removed 3 bases from V and 9 bases from J; junction bases left unmatched: 9. The CDR3 loop is CASSPRGTGGVRPQHF. The CDR3 DNA reads as TGTGCCAGCTCACCTCGCGGGACAGGGGGCGTTCGGCCCCAGCATTTT.

This chain connects TRBV25-1 to TRBJ2-7, with 7 positions matching TRBD2. The ends lost 10 bases at V and 5 bases at J; junction bases unmatched: 11. Per the germline V gene, CDR1 is MGHDK and CDR2 is SYGVNS. This CDR3 comprises 13 residues. CDR3 nucleotides: TGTGCCACCACTGGGAGGGGCGCCCACGAGCAGTACTTC. It is translated as CATTGRGAHEQYF.

This chain connects TRBV4-1 to TRBJ2-1; the match to TRBD1 covers 10 bases. With V trimmed by 0 bases and J by 7 bases, 6 bases remained unmatched. This CDR3 contains 16 residues. Germline CDR1 MGHRA, CDR2 YSYEKL. The CDR3 here is CASSQEPRQGANEQFF. The DNA for the CDR3 is TGCGCCAGCAGCCAAGAACCGAGACAGGGGGCGAATGAGCAGTTCTTC.

This clone was recorded once. The V call is TRBV5-1, the J call TRBJ1-2, with D unclear. V lost 0 bases and J lost 5, with 8 bases in between. CDR1 and CDR2 (germline): SGHRS, YFSETQ. This CDR3 region has 13 residues. Here the CDR3 reads CASSLEDSYGYTF. The CDR3 coding sequence is TGCGCCAGCAGCTTGGAAGATTCTTATGGCTACACCTTC.

The chain carries TRBV7-8 and TRBJ1-2; D not resolved. V gave up 5 bases and J gave up 4 bases, with 17 bases separating them. The CDR3 runs to 15 residues. Germline V gene sequence: CDR1 SGHVS, CDR2 FQNEAQ. CDR3 nucleotide sequence: TGTGCCAGCAGCACAAGGGTCGGAGAGCCCTATGGCTACACCTTC. Protein: CASSTRVGEPYGYTF.

The count of this clone is one. The CDR3 reads CASSQGTGQGRTDTQYF. The CDR3 DNA reads TGCGCCAGCAGCCAAGGAACGGGACAGGGGAGAACAGATACGCAGTATTTT. This chain connects TRBV4-3 to TRBJ2-3; 10 bases line up with TRBD1. Germline V gene sequence: CDR1 LGHNA, CDR2 YSLEER. The junction had 7 bases not matched to a gene; V was cut back by 1 base and J by 3 bases. The CDR3 spans 17 residues.

The V call is TRBV3-1 (or the pseudogene TRBV3-2), the J call TRBJ1-2; tentative D call: TRBD1 (5 bases). The CDR3 is 14 residues long. V was cut by 4 bases and J by 2 bases, with 11 bases left in between. Germline assignment: CDR1 LGHDT and CDR2 YNNKEL (reference sequence). The CDR3 sequence is CASSRRGSNYGYTF. The CDR3 DNA sequence: TGTGCCAGCAGCCGAAGGGGCTCCAACTATGGCTACACCTTC.

The chain uses TRBV7-9 and TRBJ1-2; 7 bases are a match to TRBD1. After removal of 7 bases from V and 0 bases from J, the junction contained 5 bases not matched to a gene. The CDR3 is 14 residues long. Germline V gene sequence: CDR1 SEHNR, CDR2 FQNEAQ (reference sequence). The CDR3 DNA sequence: TGTGCCAGCACAAGGACAGGAGCTAACTATGGCTACACCTTC. As protein: CASTRTGANYGYTF. Based on the CDR3 plus reference TRBV7-9 and TRBJ1-2, the full variable domain is DTGVSQNPRHKITKRGQNVTFRCDPISEHNRLYWYRQTLGQGPEFLTYFQNEAQLEKSRLLSDRFSAERPKGSFSTLEIQRTEQGDSAMYLCASTRTGANYGYTFGSGTRLTVV.

This clone has a single count. V gene TRBV2 combines with J gene TRBJ2-5; the D gene is possibly TRBD1 (5 bases). Trimming removed 0 bases at V and 13 bases at J, with 18 bases between. CDR1 and CDR2 from the germline V gene are SNHLY and FYNNEI. CDR3 length: 14 amino acids. The CDR3 loop is CASSEAGDRAPWYF. CDR3 nucleotides: TGTGCCAGCAGTGAAGCGGGTGACAGAGCCCCCTGGTACTTC.

The chain links TRBV5-8 to TRBJ2-2; a weak D match, TRBD2 (6 bases). Trimming pared 4 bases from V and 2 bases from J, leaving 15 bases between. In germline, CDR1 is SGHTS, CDR2 YDEGEE. The CDR3 loop spans 16 amino acids. CDR3 nucleotides: TGTGCCAGCAGCAAAGCAACCGGGACTAACACCGGGGAGCTGTTTTTT. Protein sequence: CASSKATGTNTGELFF.

The chain carries TRBV5-6 and TRBJ2-5, with 10 bases aligning to TRBD1. V dropped 7 bases and J dropped 2; count of bases not matched to a gene: 17. This CDR3 spans 18 amino acids. Germline assignment: CDR1 SGHDT and CDR2 YYEEEE. CDR3 sequence: CASSIGQGGRGPQETQYF. DNA for the CDR3: TGTGCCAGCTCTATTGGACAGGGGGGGAGAGGTCCACAAGAGACCCAGTACTTC.

The rearrangement uses TRBV28 and TRBJ1-5, with D perhaps matching TRBD1 (6 bases). Germline CDR1 reads MDHEN; CDR2 reads SYDVKM. The V and J ends lost 7 bases and 6 bases respectively, with 13 bases between them. The CDR3 is made up of 13 amino acids. CDR3 protein: CASKQGGSQPQHF. The CDR3 region has the DNA TGTGCCAGCAAACAAGGGGGGTCTCAGCCCCAGCATTTT. The full variable domain, rest sourced from reference TRBV28 and TRBJ1-5, is DVKVTQSSRYLVKRTGEKVFLECVQDMDHENMFWYRQDPGLGLRLIYFSYDVKMKEKGDIPEGYSVSREKKERFSLILESASTNQTSMYLCASKQGGSQPQHFGDGTRLSIL.